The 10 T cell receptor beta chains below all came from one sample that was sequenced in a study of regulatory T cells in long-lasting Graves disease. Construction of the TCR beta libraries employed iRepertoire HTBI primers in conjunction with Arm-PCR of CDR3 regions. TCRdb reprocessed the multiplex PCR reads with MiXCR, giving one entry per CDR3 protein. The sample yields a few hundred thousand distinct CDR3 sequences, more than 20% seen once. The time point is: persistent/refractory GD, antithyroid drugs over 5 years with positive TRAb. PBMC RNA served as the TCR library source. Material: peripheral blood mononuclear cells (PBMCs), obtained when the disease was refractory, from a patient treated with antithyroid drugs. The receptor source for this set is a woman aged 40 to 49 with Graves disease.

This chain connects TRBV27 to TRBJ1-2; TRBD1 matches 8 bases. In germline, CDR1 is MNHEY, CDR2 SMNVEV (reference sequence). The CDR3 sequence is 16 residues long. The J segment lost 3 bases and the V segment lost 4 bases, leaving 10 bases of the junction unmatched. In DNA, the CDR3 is TGTGCCAGCAGTTCCCTAACCCCGACAGGGGACTATGGCTACACCTTC. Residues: CASSSLTPTGDYGYTF.

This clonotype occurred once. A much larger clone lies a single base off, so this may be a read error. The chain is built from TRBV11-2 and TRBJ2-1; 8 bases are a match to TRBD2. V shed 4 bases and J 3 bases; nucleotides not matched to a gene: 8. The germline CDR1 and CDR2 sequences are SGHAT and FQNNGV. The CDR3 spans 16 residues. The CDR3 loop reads CASSSLAEEYYNEQFF. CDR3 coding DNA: TGTGCCAGCAGCTCACTAGCGGAAGAGTACTACAATGAGCAGTTCTTC. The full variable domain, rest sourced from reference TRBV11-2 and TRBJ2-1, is EAGVAQSPRYKIIEKRQSVAFWCNPISGHATLYWYQQILGQGPKLLIQFQNNGVVDDSQLPKDRFSAERLKGVDSTLKIQPAKLEDSAVYLCASSSLAEEYYNEQFFGPGTRLTVL.

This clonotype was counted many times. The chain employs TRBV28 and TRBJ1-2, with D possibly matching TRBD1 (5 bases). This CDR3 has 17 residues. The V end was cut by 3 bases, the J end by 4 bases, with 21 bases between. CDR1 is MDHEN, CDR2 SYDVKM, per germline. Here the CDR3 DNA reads TGTGCCAGCAGTTTGACAGCTTTTAAAACTAAAAGCTATGGCTACACCTTC. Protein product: CASSLTAFKTKSYGYTF.

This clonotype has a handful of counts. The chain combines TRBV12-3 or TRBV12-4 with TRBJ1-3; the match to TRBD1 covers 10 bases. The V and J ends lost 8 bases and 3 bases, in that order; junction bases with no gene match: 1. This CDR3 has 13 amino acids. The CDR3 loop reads CASRTGGGNTIYF. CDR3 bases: TGTGCCAGCCGGACAGGGGGTGGAAACACCATATATTTT.

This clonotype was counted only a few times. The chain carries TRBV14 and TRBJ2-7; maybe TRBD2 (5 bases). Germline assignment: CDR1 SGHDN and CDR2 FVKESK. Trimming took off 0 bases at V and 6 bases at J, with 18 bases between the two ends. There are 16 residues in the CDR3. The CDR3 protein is CASSQDPPWVSAEQYF. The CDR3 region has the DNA TGTGCCAGCAGCCAAGACCCGCCTTGGGTTAGCGCCGAGCAGTACTTC.

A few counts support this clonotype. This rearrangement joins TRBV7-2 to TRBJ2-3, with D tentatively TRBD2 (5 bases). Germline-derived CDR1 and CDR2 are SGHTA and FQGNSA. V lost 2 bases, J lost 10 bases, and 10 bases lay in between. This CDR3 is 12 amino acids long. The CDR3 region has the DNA TGTGCCAGCAGCTTACCCGACGGGGCGCAGTATTTT. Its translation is CASSLPDGAQYF.

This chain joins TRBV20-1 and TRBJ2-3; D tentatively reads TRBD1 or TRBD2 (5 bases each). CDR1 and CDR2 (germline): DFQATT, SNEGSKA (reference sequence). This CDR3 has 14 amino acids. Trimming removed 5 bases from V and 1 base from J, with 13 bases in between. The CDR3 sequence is CSALGPGGTDTQYF. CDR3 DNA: TGCAGTGCTTTGGGACCTGGGGGCACAGATACGCAGTATTTT.

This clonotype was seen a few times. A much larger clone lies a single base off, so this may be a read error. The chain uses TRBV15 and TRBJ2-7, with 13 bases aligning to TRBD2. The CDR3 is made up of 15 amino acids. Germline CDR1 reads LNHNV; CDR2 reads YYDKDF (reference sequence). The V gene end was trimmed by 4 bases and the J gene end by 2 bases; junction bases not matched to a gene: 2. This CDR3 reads CATSKGTSGTYEQYF. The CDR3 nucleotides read TGTGCCACCAGCAAAGGGACTAGCGGGACCTACGAGCAGTACTTC.

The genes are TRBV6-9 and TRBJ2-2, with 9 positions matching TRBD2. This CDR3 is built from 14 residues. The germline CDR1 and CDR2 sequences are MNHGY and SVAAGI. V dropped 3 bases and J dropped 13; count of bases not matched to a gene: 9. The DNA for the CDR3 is TGTGCCAGCAGTTACGCGGGAGGGCCTGCAGCGCTGTTTTTT. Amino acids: CASSYAGGPAALFF.

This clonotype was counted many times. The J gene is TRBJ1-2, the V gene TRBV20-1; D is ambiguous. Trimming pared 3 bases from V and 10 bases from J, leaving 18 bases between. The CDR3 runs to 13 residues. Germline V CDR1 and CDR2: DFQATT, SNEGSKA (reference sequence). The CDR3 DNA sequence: TGCAGTGCTAGGGAACGGGGTTTAATTCCCTACACCTTC. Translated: CSARERGLIPYTF.